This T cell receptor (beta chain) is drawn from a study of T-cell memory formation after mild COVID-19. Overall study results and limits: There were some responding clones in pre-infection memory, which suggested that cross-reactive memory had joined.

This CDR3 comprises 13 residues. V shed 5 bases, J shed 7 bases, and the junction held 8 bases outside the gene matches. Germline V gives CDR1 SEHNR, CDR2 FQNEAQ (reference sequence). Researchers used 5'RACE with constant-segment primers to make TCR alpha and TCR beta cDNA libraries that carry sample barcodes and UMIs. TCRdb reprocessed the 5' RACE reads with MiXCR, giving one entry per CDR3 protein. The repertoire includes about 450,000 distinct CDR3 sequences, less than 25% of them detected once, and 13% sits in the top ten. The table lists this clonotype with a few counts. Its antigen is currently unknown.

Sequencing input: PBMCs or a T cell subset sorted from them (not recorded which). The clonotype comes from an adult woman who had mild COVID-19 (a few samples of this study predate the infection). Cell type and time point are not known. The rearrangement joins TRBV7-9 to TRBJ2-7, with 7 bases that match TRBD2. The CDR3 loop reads CASSGLGGGEQYF. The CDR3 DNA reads TGTGCCAGCAGCGGACTCGGGGGAGGGGAGCAGTACTTC.